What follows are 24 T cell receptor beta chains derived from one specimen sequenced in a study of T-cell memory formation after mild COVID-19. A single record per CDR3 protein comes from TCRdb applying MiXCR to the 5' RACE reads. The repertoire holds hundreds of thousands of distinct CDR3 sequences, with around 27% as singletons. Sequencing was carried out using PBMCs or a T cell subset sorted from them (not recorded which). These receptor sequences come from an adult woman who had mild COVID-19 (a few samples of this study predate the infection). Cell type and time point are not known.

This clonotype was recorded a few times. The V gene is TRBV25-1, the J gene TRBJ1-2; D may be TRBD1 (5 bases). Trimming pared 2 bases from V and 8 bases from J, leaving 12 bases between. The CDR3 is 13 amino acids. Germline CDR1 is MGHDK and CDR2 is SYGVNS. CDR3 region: CASSEIGQGGYTF. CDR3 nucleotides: TGTGCCAGCAGTGAAATCGGACAAGGCGGCTACACCTTC.

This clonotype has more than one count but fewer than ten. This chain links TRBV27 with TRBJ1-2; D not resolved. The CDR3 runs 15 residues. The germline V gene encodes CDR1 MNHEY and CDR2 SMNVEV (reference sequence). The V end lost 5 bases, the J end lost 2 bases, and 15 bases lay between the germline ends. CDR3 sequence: CASSPGGRLNYGYTF. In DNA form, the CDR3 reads TGTGCCAGCAGTCCCGGAGGGAGGCTGAACTATGGCTACACCTTC.

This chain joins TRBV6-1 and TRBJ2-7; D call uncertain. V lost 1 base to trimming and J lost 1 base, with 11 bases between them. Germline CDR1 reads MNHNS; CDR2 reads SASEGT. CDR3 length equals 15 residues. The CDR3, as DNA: TGTGCCAGCAGTGAAGGGAAGGGATCTTCCTACGAGCAGTACTTC. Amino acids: CASSEGKGSSYEQYF.

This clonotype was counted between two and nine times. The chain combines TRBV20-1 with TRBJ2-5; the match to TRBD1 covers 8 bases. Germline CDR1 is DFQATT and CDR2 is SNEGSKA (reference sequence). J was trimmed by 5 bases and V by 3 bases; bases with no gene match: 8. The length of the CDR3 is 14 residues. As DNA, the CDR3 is TGCAGTGCTAGGACCCGGACAGGGATGGAGACCCAGTACTTC. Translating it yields CSARTRTGMETQYF.

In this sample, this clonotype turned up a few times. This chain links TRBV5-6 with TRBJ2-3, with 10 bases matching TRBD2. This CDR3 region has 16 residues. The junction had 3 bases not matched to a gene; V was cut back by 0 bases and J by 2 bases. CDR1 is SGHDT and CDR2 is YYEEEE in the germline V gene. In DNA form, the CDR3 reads TGTGCCAGCAGCTTGGGACTAGCGGGCCTCACAGATACGCAGTATTTT. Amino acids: CASSLGLAGLTDTQYF.

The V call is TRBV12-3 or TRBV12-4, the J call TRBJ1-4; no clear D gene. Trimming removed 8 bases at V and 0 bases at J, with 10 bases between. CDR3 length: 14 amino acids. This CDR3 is CASLRRATNEKLFF. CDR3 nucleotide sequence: TGTGCCAGCTTGAGGAGAGCAACTAATGAAAAACTGTTTTTT.

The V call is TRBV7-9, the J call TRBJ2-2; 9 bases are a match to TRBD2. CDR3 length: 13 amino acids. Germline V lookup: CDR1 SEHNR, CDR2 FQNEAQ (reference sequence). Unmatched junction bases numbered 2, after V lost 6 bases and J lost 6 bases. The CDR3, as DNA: TGTGCCAGCAGTAGCGGGAGCCCCGGGGAGCTGTTTTTT. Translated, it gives CASSSGSPGELFF. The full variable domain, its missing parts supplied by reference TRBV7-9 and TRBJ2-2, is DTGVSQNPRHKITKRGQNVTFRCDPISEHNRLYWYRQTLGQGPEFLTYFQNEAQLEKSRLLSDRFSAERPKGSFSTLEIQRTEQGDSAMYLCASSSGSPGELFFGEGSRLTVL.

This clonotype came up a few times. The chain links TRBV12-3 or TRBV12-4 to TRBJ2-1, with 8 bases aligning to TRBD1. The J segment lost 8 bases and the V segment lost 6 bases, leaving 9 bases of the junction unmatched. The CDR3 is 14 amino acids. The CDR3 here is CASSGTGFIDEQFF. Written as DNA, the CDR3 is TGTGCCAGCAGCGGGACAGGTTTTATCGATGAGCAGTTCTTC.

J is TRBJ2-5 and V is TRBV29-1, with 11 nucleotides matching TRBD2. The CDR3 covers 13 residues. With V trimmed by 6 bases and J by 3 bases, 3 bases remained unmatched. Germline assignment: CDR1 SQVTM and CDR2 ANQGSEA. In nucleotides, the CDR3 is TGCAGCGTCTTACTAGCGGGGGAAGAGACCCAGTACTTC. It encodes CSVLLAGEETQYF.

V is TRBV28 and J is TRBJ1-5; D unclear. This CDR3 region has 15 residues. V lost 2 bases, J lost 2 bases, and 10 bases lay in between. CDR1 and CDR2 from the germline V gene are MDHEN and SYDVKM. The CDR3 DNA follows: TGTGCCAGCAGTTTAGAGGGCGGGGGCAATCAGCCCCAGCATTTT. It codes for CASSLEGGGNQPQHF.

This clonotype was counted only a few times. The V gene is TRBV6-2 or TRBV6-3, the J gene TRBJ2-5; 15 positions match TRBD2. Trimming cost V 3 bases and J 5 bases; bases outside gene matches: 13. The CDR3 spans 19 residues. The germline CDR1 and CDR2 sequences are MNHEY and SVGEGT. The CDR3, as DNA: TGTGCCAGCAGTTATTTCTACGGACTAGCGGGAGGGAGCATGGAGACCCAGTACTTC. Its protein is CASSYFYGLAGGSMETQYF.

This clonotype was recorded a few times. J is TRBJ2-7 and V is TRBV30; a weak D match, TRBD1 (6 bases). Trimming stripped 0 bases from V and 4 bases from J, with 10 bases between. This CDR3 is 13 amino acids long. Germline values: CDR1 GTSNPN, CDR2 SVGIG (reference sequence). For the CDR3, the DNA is TGTGCCTGGAGTGTCCTCCAGGGGTACGAGCAGTACTTC. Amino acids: CAWSVLQGYEQYF.

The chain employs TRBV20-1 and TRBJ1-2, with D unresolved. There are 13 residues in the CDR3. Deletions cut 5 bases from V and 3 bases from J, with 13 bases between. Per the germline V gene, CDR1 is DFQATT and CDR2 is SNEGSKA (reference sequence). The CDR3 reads CSALDGWDYGYTF. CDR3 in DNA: TGCAGTGCTCTGGACGGGTGGGACTATGGCTACACCTTC.

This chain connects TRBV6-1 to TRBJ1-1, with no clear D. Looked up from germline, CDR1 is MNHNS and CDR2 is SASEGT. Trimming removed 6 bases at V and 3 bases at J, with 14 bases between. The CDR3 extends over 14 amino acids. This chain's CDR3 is CASSQELAHTEAFF. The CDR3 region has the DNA TGTGCCAGCAGCCAAGAGTTGGCCCACACTGAAGCTTTCTTT.

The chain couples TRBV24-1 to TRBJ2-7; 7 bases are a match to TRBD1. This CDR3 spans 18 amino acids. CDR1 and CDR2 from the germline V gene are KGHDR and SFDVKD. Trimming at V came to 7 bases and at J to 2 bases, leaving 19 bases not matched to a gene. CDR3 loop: CATSEIRDSLMTAYEQYF. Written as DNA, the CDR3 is TGTGCCACCAGCGAAATCCGGGACAGCCTTATGACCGCCTACGAGCAGTACTTC.

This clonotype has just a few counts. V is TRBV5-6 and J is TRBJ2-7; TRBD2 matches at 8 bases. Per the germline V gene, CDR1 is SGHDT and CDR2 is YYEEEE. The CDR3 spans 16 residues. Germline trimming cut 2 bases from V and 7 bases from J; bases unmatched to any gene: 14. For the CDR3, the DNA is TGTGCCAGCAGCTTCAGCCGACAGGCCCAGCGGGGGGAGCAGTACTTC. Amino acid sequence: CASSFSRQAQRGEQYF.

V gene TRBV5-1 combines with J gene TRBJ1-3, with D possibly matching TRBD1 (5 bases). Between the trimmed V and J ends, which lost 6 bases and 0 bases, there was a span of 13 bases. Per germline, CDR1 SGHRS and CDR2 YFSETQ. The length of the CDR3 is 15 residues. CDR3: CASTRDRSSGNTIYF. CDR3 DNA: TGCGCCAGCACCCGGGACCGGAGCTCTGGAAACACCATATATTTT.

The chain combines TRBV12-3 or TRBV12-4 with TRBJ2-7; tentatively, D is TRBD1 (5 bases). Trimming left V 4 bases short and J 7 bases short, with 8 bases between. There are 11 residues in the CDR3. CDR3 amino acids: CASSYRQEQYF. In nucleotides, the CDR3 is TGTGCCAGCAGTTACCGACAGGAGCAGTACTTC.

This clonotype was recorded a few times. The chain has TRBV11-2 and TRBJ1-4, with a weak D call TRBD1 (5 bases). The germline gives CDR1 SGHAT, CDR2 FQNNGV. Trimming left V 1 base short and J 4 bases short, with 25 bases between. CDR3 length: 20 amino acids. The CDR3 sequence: CASSLALLFGTGGSNEKLFF. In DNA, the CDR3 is TGTGCCAGCAGCTTAGCCCTATTGTTCGGCACCGGGGGTAGTAATGAAAAACTGTTTTTT.

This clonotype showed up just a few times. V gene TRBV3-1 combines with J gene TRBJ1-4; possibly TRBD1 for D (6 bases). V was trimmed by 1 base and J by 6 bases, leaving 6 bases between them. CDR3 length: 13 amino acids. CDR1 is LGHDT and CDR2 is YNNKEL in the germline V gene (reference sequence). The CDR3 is CASSQGTDEKLFF. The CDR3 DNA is TGTGCCAGCAGCCAAGGGACAGATGAAAAACTGTTTTTT.

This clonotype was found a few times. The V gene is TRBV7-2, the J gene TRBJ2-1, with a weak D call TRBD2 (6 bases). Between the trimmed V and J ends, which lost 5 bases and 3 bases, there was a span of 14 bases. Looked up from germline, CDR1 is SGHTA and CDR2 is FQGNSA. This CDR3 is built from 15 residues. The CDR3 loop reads CASSPRTTVYNEQFF. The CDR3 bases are TGTGCCAGCAGCCCTCGGACTACCGTCTACAATGAGCAGTTCTTC.

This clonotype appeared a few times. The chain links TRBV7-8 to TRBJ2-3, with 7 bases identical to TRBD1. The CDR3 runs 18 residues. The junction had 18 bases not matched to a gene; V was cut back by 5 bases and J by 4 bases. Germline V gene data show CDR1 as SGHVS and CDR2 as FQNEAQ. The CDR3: CASSPGTVTYHLADTQYF. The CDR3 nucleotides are TGTGCCAGCAGCCCCGGGACAGTTACTTATCACTTGGCAGATACGCAGTATTTT.

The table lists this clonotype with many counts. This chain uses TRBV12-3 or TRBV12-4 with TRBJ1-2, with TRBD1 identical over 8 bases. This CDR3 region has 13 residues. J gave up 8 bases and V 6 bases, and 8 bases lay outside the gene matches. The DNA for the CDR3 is TGTGCCAGCAGACCGGACAGGGCTGGCGGCTACACCTTC. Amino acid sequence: CASRPDRAGGYTF.

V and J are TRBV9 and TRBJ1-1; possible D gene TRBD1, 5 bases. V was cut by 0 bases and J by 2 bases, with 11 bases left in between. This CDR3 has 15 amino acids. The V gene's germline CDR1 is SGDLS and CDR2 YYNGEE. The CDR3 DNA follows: TGTGCCAGCAGCGTAGTGGCAGGGACTAACACTGAAGCTTTCTTT. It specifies CASSVVAGTNTEAFF.